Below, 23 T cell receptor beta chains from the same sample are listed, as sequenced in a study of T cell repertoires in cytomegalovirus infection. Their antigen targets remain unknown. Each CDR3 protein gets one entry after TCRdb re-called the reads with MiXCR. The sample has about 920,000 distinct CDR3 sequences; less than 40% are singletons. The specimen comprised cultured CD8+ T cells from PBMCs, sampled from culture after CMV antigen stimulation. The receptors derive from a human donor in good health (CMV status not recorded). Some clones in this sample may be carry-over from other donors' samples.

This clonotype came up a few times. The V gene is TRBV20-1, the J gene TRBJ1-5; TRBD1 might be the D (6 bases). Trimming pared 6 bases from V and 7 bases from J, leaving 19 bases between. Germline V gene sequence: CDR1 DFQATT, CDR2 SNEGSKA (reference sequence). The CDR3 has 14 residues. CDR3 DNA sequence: TGCAGTGCCGACACAGGGTCCTCTAAACAGCCCCAGCATTTT. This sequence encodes CSADTGSSKQPQHF.

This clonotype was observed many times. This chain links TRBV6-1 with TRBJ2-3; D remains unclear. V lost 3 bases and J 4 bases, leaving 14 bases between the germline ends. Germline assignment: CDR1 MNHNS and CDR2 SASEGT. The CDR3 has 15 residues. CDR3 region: CASSEVFRRSDTQYF. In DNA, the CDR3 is TGTGCCAGCAGTGAGGTTTTTCGGCGGTCAGATACGCAGTATTTT.

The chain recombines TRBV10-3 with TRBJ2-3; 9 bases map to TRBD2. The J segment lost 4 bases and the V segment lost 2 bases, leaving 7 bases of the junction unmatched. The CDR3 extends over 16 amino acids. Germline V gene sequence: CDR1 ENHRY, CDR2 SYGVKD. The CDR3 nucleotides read TGTGCCATCAGTGAGGAGGGCGGGGGGGCCGCAGATACGCAGTATTTT. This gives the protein CAISEEGGGAADTQYF.

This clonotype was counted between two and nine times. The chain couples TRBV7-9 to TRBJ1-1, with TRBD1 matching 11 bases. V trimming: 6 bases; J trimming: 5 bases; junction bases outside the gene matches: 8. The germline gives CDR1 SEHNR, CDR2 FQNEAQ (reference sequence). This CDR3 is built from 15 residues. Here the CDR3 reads CASRGQGAESTEAFF. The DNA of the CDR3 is TGTGCCAGCAGAGGACAGGGGGCAGAAAGTACTGAAGCTTTCTTT.

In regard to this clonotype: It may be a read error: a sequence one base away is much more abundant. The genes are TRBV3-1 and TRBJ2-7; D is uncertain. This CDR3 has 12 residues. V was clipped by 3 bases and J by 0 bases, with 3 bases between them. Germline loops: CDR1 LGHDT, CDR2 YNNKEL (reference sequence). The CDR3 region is CASSHFSYEQYF. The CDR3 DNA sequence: TGTGCCAGCAGCCACTTCTCCTACGAGCAGTACTTC.

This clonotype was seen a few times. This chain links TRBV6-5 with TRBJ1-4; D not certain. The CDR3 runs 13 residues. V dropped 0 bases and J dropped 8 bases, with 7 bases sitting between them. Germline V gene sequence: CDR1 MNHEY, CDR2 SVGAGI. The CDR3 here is CASSYSAGEKLFF. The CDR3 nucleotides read TGTGCCAGCAGTTACTCGGCAGGAGAAAAACTGTTTTTT.

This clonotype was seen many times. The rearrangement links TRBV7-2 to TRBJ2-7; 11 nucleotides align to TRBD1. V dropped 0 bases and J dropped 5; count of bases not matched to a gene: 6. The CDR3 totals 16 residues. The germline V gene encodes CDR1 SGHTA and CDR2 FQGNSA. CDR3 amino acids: CASSLAGTGGLNEQYF. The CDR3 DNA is TGTGCCAGCAGCTTAGCCGGGACAGGGGGACTGAACGAGCAGTACTTC.

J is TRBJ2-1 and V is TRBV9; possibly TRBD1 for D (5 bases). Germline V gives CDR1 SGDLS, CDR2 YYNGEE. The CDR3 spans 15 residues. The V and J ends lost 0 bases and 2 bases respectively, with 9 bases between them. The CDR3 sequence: CASSVEGRTYNEQFF. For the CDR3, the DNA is TGTGCCAGCAGCGTAGAGGGGCGGACCTACAATGAGCAGTTCTTC.

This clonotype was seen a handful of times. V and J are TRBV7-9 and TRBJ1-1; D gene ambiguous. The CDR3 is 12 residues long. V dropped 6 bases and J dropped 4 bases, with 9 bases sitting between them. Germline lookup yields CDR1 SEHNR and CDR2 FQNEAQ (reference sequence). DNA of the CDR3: TGTGCCAGCAGGATGCTCAGCACTGAAGCTTTCTTT. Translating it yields CASRMLSTEAFF.

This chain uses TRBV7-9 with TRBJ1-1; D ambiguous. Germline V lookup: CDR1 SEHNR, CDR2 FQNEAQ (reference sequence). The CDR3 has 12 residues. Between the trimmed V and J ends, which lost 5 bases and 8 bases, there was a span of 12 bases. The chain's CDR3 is CASSATGWEAFF. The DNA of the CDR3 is TGTGCCAGCAGCGCTACGGGGTGGGAAGCTTTCTTT.

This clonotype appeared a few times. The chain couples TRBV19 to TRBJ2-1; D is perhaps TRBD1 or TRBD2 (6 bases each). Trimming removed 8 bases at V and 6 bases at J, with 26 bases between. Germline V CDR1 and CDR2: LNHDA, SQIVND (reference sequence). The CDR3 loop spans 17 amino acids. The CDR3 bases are TGTGCCAGTGGGCACTTCCCCCGGACAAGGGGGGTCAATGAGCAGTTCTTC. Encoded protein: CASGHFPRTRGVNEQFF.

In nucleotides, the CDR3 is TGTGCCAGCAGTCCAGAAGGGAGTTTCTATGGCTACACCTTC. Amino acids: CASSPEGSFYGYTF. The chain links TRBV2 to TRBJ1-2; D call uncertain. Germline assignment: CDR1 SNHLY and CDR2 FYNNEI. The CDR3 is made up of 14 amino acids. V dropped 5 bases and J dropped 4 bases, with 14 bases sitting between them.

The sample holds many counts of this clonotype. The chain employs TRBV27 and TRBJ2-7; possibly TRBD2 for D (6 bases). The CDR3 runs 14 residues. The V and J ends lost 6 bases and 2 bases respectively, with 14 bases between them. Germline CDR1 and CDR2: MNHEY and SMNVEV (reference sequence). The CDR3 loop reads CASSLRGSPYEQYF. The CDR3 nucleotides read TGTGCCAGCAGCCTGCGGGGTTCCCCCTACGAGCAGTACTTC.

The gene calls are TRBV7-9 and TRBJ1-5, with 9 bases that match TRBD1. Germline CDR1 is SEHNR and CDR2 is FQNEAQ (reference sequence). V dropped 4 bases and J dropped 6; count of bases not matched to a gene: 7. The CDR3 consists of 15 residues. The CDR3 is CASSSDRGFPQPQHF. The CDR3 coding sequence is TGTGCCAGCAGCTCTGACAGGGGGTTTCCTCAGCCCCAGCATTTT.

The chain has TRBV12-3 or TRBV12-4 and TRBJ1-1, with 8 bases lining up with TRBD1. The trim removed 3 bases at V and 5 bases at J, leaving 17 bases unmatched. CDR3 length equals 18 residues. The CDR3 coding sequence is TGTGCCAGCAGTTTCCCAGGGACAGGCTCAACAAGGAGGACTGAAGCTTTCTTT. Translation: CASSFPGTGSTRRTEAFF.

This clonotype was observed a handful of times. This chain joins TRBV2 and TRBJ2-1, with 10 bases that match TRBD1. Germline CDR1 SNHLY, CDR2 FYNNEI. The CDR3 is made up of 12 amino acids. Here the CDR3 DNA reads TGTTCACTGGACAGGGGGTACAATGAGCAGTTCTTC. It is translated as CSLDRGYNEQFF. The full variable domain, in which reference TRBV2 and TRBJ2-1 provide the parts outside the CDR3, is EPEVTQTPSHQVTQMGQEVILRCVPISNHLYFYWYRQILGQKVEFLVSFYNNEISEKSEIFDDQFSVERPDGSNFTLKIRSTKLEDSAMYFCSLDRGYNEQFFGPGTRLTVL.

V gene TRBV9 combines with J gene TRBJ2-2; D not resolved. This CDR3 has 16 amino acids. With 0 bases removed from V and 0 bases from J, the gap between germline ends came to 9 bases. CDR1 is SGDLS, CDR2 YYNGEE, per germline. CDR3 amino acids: CASSVEGRPNTGELFF. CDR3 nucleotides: TGTGCCAGCAGCGTAGAAGGTAGACCGAACACCGGGGAGCTGTTTTTT.

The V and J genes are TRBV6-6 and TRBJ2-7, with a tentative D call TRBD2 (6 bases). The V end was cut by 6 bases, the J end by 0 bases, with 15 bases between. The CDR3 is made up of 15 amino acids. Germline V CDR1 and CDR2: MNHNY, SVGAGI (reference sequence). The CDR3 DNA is TGTGCCAGCAGGGGCTTACTAGCTGACTCCTACGAGCAGTACTTC. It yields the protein CASRGLLADSYEQYF.

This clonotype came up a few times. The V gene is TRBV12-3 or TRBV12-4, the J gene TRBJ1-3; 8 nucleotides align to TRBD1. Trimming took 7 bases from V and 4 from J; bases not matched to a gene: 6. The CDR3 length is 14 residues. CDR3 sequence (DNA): TGTGCCAGCACCCTCGGACAGGGAGGAAACACCATATATTTT. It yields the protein CASTLGQGGNTIYF.

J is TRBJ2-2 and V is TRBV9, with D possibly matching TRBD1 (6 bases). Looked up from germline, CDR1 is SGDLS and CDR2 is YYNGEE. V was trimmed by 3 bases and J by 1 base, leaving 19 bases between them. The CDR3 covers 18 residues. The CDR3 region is CASSGRTRDNKNTGELFF. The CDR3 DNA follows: TGTGCCAGCAGCGGACGTACCAGGGACAATAAGAACACCGGGGAGCTGTTTTTT. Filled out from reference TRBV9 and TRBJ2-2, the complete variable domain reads DSGVTQTPKHLITATGQRVTLRCSPRSGDLSVYWYQQSLDQGLQFLIQYYNGEERAKGNILERFSAQQFPDLHSELNLSSLELGDSALYFCASSGRTRDNKNTGELFFGEGSRLTVL.

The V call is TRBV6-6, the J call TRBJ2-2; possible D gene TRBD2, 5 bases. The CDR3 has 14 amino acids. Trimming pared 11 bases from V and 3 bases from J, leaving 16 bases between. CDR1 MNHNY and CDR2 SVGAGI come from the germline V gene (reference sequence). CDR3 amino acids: CASNGDWDTGELFF. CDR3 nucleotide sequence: TGTGCCTCGAACGGGGATTGGGACACCGGGGAGCTGTTTTTT.

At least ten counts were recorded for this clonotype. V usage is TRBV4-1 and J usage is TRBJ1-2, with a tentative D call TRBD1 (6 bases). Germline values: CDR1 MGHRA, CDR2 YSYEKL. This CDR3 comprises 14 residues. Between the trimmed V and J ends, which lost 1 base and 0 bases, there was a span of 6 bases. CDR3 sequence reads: CASSQGTANYGYTF. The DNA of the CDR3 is TGCGCCAGCAGCCAAGGGACAGCTAACTATGGCTACACCTTC.

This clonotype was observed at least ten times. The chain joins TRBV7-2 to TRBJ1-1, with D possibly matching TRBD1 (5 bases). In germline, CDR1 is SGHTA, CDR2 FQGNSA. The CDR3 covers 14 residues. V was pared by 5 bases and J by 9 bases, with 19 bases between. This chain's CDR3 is CASSIRDARSQAFF. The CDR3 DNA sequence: TGTGCCAGCAGCATCCGGGACGCCCGATCTCAAGCTTTCTTT.